These 14 T cell receptor beta chains were sequenced from one sample in a study of blood T cell repertoires in COVID-19. Clones were sequenced by immunoSEQ multiplex PCR, and TCRdb holds only the in-frame ones, with some missing. The top ten clones hold 20% to 25% of a sample with some 33,000 clones, 87% of them seen once. Material: peripheral blood. The receptors here all came from a man aged 60-69 years with acute or convalescent COVID-19.

The chain has TRBV29-1 and TRBJ2-1, with 8 bases that match TRBD1. This CDR3 region has 13 residues. Germline trimming cut 7 bases from V and 4 bases from J; bases unmatched to any gene: 6. The germline V gene encodes CDR1 SQVTM and CDR2 ANQGSEA. CDR3 region: CSGQGQVYNEQFF. The CDR3 DNA sequence: TGCAGCGGGCAGGGACAGGTGTACAATGAGCAGTTCTTC.

On this clone: Other DNA sequences in the sample encode the same CDR3. This chain joins TRBV3-1 (or the pseudogene TRBV3-2) and TRBJ1-5; 8 positions match TRBD1. CDR1 is LGHDT, CDR2 YNNKEL, per germline (reference sequence). V was clipped by 3 bases and J by 7 bases; unmatched bases: 2. This CDR3 has 13 amino acids. This CDR3 is CASSQDRDQPQHF. The CDR3 nucleotides are TGTGCCAGCAGCCAGGACAGGGACCAGCCCCAGCATTTT.

This clone is medium-sized by share. The V call is TRBV10-1, the J call TRBJ2-2, with a possible D match to TRBD1 (5 bases). CDR1 is WNHNN and CDR2 is SYGVQD in the germline V gene (reference sequence). The CDR3 covers 14 residues. Between the trimmed V and J ends, which lost 6 bases and 3 bases, there was a span of 11 bases. The CDR3, as DNA: TGCGCCAGCAGGGACAATACGGACACCGGGGAGCTGTTTTTT. It translates to CASRDNTDTGELFF.

For the CDR3, the DNA is TGTGCCAGCAGTCGTAAACACATTAATGAGCAGTTCTTC. It is translated as CASSRKHINEQFF. The chain couples TRBV6-2 or TRBV6-3 to TRBJ2-1; D is unresolved. V lost 5 bases and J lost 7, with 12 bases in between. Germline CDR1 and CDR2: MNHEY and SVGEGT. The CDR3 contains 13 residues.

V and J are TRBV20-1 and TRBJ2-4; the D gene is possibly TRBD1 (6 bases). The CDR3 is made up of 11 amino acids. The V gene's germline CDR1 is DFQATT and CDR2 SNEGSKA (reference sequence). The V end lost 4 bases, the J end lost 6 bases, and 7 bases lay between the germline ends. CDR3 DNA sequence: TGCAGTGCTATGACAGGAAACATTCAGTACTTC. Translation: CSAMTGNIQYF.

The DNA of the CDR3 is TGTGCCAGCAGCCTGGGGACTTTCACAGATACGCAGTATTTT. It yields the protein CASSLGTFTDTQYF. The rearrangement joins TRBV3-1 (or the pseudogene TRBV3-2) to TRBJ2-3; tentative D call: TRBD2 (6 bases). Germline values: CDR1 LGHDT, CDR2 YNNKEL (reference sequence). The CDR3 sequence is 14 residues long. V was trimmed by 4 bases and J by 2 bases, leaving 10 bases between them.

The chain couples TRBV27 to TRBJ2-7; possible D gene TRBD2, 7 bases. Germline V gives CDR1 MNHEY, CDR2 SMNVEV (reference sequence). V was shortened by 3 bases and J by 6 bases, with 15 bases between the two germline ends. The CDR3 loop spans 14 amino acids. The CDR3 loop is CASSFRGARGEQYF. For the CDR3, the DNA is TGTGCCAGCAGTTTTCGGGGGGCCAGGGGCGAGCAGTACTTC.

Points on this clone: At one end, the junction sequence differs from germline, possibly due to a read error. The chain carries TRBV29-1 and TRBJ2-7; 9 bases are shared with TRBD1. The germline V gene has CDR1 SQVTM and CDR2 ANQGSEA. CDR3 size: 12 residues. In DNA, the CDR3 is TGCAGCGTTGAAGGGGACAGGGTTGGGGAGGTCTTC. Translated: CSVEGDRVGEVF.

V and J are TRBV27 and TRBJ1-5, with 8 positions matching TRBD1. Germline assignment: CDR1 MNHEY and CDR2 SMNVEV (reference sequence). V shed 10 bases and J 2 bases; nucleotides not matched to a gene: 7. The CDR3 extends over 14 amino acids. The CDR3 reads CATRQGLGNQPQHF. The CDR3 DNA follows: TGTGCCACGCGACAGGGGTTAGGCAATCAGCCCCAGCATTTT.

J is TRBJ2-5 and V is TRBV10-3; 7 positions match TRBD1. Germline V gene lookup returns CDR1 ENHRY and CDR2 SYGVKD. The CDR3 runs 12 residues. J was trimmed by 5 bases and V by 11 bases; bases with no gene match: 8. The CDR3 DNA reads TGTGCCTCACAGGGGCTGGGGGAGACCCAGTACTTC. It codes for CASQGLGETQYF.

The chain links TRBV5-6 to TRBJ1-2; D remains ambiguous. Germline V gene data show CDR1 as SGHDT and CDR2 as YYEEEE. The CDR3 consists of 14 residues. With 0 bases removed from V and 4 bases from J, the gap between germline ends came to 10 bases. This chain's CDR3 is CASSLEGLFYGYTF. CDR3 nucleotides: TGTGCCAGCAGCTTGGAAGGACTTTTCTATGGCTACACCTTC.

The chain recombines TRBV29-1 with TRBJ2-2; tentative D call: TRBD2 (6 bases). V lost 4 bases to trimming and J lost 5 bases, with 11 bases between them. Per germline, CDR1 SQVTM and CDR2 ANQGSEA. The CDR3 length is 13 residues. The CDR3 nucleotides are TGCAGCGTTGCTCCGGAGGGAACCGGGGAGCTGTTTTTT. Its translation is CSVAPEGTGELFF.

J is TRBJ2-7 and V is TRBV29-1; D is perhaps TRBD2 (5 bases). Germline V lookup: CDR1 SQVTM, CDR2 ANQGSEA. This CDR3 contains 12 residues. V was cut by 7 bases and J by 3 bases, with 13 bases left in between. The CDR3 protein is CSAGLDYYEQYF. The CDR3 bases are TGCAGCGCTGGACTGGATTACTACGAGCAGTACTTC.

The genes are TRBV19 and TRBJ1-1, with D perhaps matching TRBD1 (6 bases). Trimming took off 9 bases at V and 0 bases at J, with 14 bases between the two ends. Looked up from germline, CDR1 is LNHDA and CDR2 is SQIVND (reference sequence). This CDR3 has 14 residues. For the CDR3, the DNA is TGTGCCAGCACGACAGGACAAATGAACACTGAAGCTTTCTTT. This codes for CASTTGQMNTEAFF.